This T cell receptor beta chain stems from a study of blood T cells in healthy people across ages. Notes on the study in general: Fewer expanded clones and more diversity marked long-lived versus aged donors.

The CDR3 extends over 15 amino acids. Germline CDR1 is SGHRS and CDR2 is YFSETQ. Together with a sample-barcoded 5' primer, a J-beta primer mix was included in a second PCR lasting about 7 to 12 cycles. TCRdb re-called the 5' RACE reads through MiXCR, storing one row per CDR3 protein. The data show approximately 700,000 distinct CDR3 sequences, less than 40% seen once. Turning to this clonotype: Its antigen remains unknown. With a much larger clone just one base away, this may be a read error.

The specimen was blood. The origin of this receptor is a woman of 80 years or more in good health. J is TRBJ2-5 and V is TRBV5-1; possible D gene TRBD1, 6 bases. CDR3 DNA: TGCGCCAGCAGCCCCCGTGAGGGGGTCCAAGAGGCCCAGTACTTC. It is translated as CASSPREGVQEAQYF.